The sequence of this TCR beta chain was determined in a study of T cell repertoires in cytomegalovirus infection. Points from the study as a whole: What dominated the ex vivo response were HLA-C-restricted CMV-specific TCR beta clonotypes. The study identified carriers of CMV plus the relevant HLA from cumulative public TCR beta family frequency.

The V end was cut by 2 bases, the J end by 4 bases, with 11 bases between. The CDR3 covers 15 residues. The V gene's germline CDR1 is LGHNA and CDR2 YSLEER. TCRdb processed the reads anew with MiXCR; each CDR3 protein has one entry. The sample contains roughly 730,000 distinct CDR3 sequences, 30% to 35% of which appear only once. Of note for this clonotype: The antigen is undetermined.

The sequencing used cultured PBMCs, collected from culture after CMV antigen stimulation. The rearrangement links TRBV4-3 to TRBJ2-2, with TRBD1 as a possible D gene (6 bases). The TCR originated in a human donor in good health (CMV status not recorded). Some clones in this sample may be carry-over from other donors' samples. For the CDR3, the DNA is TGCGCCAGCAGCCAACACACCAGGGGCACCGGGGAGCTGTTTTTT. This gives the protein CASSQHTRGTGELFF.